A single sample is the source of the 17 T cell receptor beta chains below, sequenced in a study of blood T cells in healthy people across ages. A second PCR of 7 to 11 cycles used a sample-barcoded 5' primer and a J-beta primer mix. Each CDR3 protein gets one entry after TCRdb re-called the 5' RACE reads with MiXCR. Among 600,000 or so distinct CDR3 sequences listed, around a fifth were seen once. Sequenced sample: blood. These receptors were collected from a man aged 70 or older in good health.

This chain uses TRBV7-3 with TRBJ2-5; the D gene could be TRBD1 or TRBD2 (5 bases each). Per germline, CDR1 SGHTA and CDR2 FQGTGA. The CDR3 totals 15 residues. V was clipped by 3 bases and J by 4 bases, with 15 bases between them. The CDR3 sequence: CASSFGGLGLETQYF. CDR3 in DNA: TGTGCCAGCAGCTTTGGGGGATTAGGCCTAGAGACCCAGTACTTC.

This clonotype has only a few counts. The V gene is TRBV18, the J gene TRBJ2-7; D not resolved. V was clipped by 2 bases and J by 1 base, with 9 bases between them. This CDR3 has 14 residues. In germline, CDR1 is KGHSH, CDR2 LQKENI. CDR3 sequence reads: CASSPISGSYEQYF. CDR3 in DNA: TGTGCCAGCTCACCAATCTCAGGATCCTACGAGCAGTACTTC.

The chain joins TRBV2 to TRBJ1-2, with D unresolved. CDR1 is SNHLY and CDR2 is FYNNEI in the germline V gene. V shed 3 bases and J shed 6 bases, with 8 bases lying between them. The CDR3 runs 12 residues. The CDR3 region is CASSDFDHGYTF. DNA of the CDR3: TGTGCCAGCAGTGATTTTGACCATGGCTACACCTTC.

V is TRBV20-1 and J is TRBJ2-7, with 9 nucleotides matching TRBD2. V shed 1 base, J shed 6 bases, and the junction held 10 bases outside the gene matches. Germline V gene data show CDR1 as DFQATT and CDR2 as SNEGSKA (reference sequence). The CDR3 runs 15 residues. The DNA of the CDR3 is TGCAGTGCTAGAGTCCTTTTAGCGGGAGCGGTCGAGCAGTACTTC. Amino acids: CSARVLLAGAVEQYF.

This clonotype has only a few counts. The CDR3: CASSSENEKLFF. The CDR3 DNA reads TGCGCCAGCAGTTCGGAAAATGAAAAACTGTTTTTT. The chain couples TRBV5-1 to TRBJ1-4; D unclear. V shed 5 bases and J shed 5 bases, with 7 bases lying between them. Germline CDR1 reads SGHRS; CDR2 reads YFSETQ. The CDR3 covers 12 residues.

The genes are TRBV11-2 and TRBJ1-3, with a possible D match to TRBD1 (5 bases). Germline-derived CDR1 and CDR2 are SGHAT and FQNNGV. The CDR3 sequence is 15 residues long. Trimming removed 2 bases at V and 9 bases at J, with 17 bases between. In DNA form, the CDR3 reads TGTGCCAGCAGCTTACCCGGGGGAGGGTCGAGCACCATATATTTT. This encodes CASSLPGGGSSTIYF.

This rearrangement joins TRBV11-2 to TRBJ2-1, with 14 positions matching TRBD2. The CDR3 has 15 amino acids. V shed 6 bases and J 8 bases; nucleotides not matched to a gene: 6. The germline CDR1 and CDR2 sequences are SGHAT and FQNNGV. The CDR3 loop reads CASRKTSGRADEQFF. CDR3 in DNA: TGTGCCAGCAGGAAGACTAGCGGGAGGGCCGATGAGCAGTTCTTC. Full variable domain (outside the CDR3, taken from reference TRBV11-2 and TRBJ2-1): EAGVAQSPRYKIIEKRQSVAFWCNPISGHATLYWYQQILGQGPKLLIQFQNNGVVDDSQLPKDRFSAERLKGVDSTLKIQPAKLEDSAVYLCASRKTSGRADEQFFGPGTRLTVL.

Written as DNA, the CDR3 is TGTGCCAGCAGCCAAGATCCGGGACTTCTCACAGATACGCAGTATTTT. Translation gives CASSQDPGLLTDTQYF. The chain combines TRBV3-1 with TRBJ2-3; tentative D call: TRBD2 (6 bases). CDR1 is LGHDT, CDR2 YNNKEL, per germline (reference sequence). Trimming pared 0 bases from V and 2 bases from J, leaving 12 bases between. The CDR3 has 16 amino acids.

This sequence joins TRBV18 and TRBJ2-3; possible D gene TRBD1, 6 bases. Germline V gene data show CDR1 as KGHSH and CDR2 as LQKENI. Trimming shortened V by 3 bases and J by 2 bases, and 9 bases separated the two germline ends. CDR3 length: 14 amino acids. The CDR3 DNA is TGTGCCAGCTCACCTAAGGGGGACACAGATACGCAGTATTTT. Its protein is CASSPKGDTDTQYF.

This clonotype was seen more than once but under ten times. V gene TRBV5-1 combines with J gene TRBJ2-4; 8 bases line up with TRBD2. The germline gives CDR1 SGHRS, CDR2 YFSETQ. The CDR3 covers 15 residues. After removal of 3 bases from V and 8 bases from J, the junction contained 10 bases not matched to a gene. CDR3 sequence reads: CASSSGRAYPDIQYF. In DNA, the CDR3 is TGCGCCAGCAGCTCCGGGAGGGCCTATCCAGACATTCAGTACTTC.

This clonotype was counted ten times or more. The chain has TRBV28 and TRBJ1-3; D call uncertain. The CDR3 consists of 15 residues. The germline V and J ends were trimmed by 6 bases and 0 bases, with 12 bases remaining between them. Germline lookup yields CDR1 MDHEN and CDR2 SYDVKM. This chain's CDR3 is CASREGRASGNTIYF. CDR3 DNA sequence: TGTGCCAGCAGGGAGGGCAGAGCCTCTGGAAACACCATATATTTT. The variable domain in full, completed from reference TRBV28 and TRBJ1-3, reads DVKVTQSSRYLVKRTGEKVFLECVQDMDHENMFWYRQDPGLGLRLIYFSYDVKMKEKGDIPEGYSVSREKKERFSLILESASTNQTSMYLCASREGRASGNTIYFGEGSWLTVV.

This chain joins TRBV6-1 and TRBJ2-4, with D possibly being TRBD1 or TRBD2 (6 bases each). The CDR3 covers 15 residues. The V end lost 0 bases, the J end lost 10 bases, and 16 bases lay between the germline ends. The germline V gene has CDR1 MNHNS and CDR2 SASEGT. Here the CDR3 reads CASSEAGTSRGIQYF. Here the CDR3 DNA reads TGTGCCAGCAGTGAAGCTGGGACATCTCGGGGGATTCAGTACTTC.

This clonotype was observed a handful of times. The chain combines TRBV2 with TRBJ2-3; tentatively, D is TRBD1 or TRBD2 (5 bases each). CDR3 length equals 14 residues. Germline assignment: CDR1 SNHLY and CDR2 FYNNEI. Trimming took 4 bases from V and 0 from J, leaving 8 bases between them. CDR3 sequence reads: CASSVWGSTDTQYF. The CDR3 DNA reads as TGTGCCAGCAGTGTATGGGGGAGCACAGATACGCAGTATTTT.

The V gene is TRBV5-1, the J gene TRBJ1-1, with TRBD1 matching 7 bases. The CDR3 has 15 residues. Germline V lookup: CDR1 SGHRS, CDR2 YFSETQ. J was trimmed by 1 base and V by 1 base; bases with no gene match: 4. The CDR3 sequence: CASSLPTGQNTEAFF. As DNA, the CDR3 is TGCGCCAGCAGCTTGCCGACAGGGCAGAACACTGAAGCTTTCTTT.

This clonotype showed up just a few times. The CDR3 protein is CASSKGLAGGDEQYF. CDR3 sequence (DNA): TGCGCCAGCAGCAAGGGACTAGCGGGAGGAGACGAGCAGTACTTC. The genes are TRBV4-3 and TRBJ2-5, with TRBD2 identical over 15 bases. The last part of the DNA fits TRBJ2-7 better; the J call may be wrong. Germline V CDR1 and CDR2: LGHNA, YSLEER. The length of the CDR3 is 15 residues.

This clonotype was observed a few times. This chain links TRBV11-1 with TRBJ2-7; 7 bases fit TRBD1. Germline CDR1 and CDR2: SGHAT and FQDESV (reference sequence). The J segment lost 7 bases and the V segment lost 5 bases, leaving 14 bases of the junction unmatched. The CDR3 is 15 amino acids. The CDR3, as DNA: TGTGCCAGCAGCCCAAGACAGGGACCGTCCAGGGAGCAGTACTTC. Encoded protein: CASSPRQGPSREQYF.

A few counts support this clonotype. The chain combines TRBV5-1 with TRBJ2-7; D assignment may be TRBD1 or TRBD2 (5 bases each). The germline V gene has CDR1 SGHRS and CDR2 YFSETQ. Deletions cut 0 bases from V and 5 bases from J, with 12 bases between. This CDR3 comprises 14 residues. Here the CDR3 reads CASSLDAGTNEQYF. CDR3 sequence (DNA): TGCGCCAGCAGCTTGGATGCAGGGACCAACGAGCAGTACTTC.